This T cell receptor beta chain originates from a study of blood T cell repertoires in COVID-19. Study background: The United States, Italy and Spain supplied acute and convalescent COVID-19 samples.

The data were produced by immunoSEQ multiplex PCR, yet TCRdb's version contains in-frame clones alone and is incomplete. The sample includes 210,000 or so clones, around 91% seen only once; the top ten take 0.6% to 0.8%. Looked up from germline, CDR1 is SGHRS and CDR2 is YFSETQ. There are 15 residues in the CDR3. The J segment lost 4 bases and the V segment lost 4 bases, leaving 7 bases of the junction unmatched. The chain links TRBV5-1 to TRBJ2-1; 8 bases align to TRBD2. This receptor was identified in a man in his fifties or sixties with acute or convalescent COVID-19. Source material: peripheral blood. CDR3 sequence: CASSAGSGGYNEQFF. The CDR3 nucleotides are TGCGCCAGCAGCGCGGGAAGCGGGGGATACAATGAGCAGTTCTTC.